This T cell receptor (beta chain) derives from a study of T-cell memory formation after mild COVID-19. The wider study: Largely donor-specific TCR clusters were found. General study points: Some SARS-CoV-2-responding clones were already detected in memory before infection.

With regard to this clonotype: Its antigen is unknown.

The CDR3 loop spans 15 amino acids. CDR1 is SGDLS and CDR2 is YYNGEE in the germline V gene. Between the trimmed V and J ends, which lost 0 bases and 0 bases, there was a span of 10 bases. TCRdb recomputed calls from the 5' RACE reads with MiXCR, one row per CDR3 protein. The table shows under 300,000 distinct CDR3 sequences, with roughly 18% occurring only once. The sequence was obtained from a man aged 18-30 years who had mild COVID-19 (a few samples of this study predate the infection). Cell type and time point are not known. Sample: PBMCs or a T cell subset sorted from them (not recorded which). The chain combines TRBV9 with TRBJ2-7; D unclear. The CDR3 protein is CASSVAAGISYEQYF. The CDR3 nucleotides read TGTGCCAGCAGCGTAGCGGCAGGAATCTCCTACGAGCAGTACTTC.